Listed below are T cell receptor beta chains from one sample, sequenced in a study of tumor-infiltrating lymphocytes in primary liver carcinoma. Via MiXCR, TCRdb re-called the multiplex PCR reads, giving one row per CDR3 protein. Among about 180,000 distinct CDR3 sequences listed, over 45% were seen once. The sample was peripheral blood. The receptors stem from a man in his forties with primary liver carcinoma and hepatitis B virus infection. Each CDR3 is given with its conserved first and last residue. D genes are given only for firm matches. Clone size is not always given. Where it is, it says once, few, many or a class for expanded clones.

. TRBJ1-2 TRBV29-1 . TGCAGCCTGTTTAGCGTCCATGGGACCTATGGCTACACCTTC CSLFSVHGTYGYTF
. TRBJ2-3 TRBV29-1 . TGCAGCGTTAAGGGGGGCACAGATACGCAGTATTTT CSVKGGTDTQYF
. TRBJ1-6 TRBV25-1 . TGTGCCAGCAGTGAAGGGAGACTATTCGGTTCACCCCTCCACTTT CASSEGRLFGSPLHF
TRBD2 TRBJ2-7 TRBV29-1 . TGCAGCGTTGAAGGGATAGCATCACAACTAGCGGGAGTTTACGAGCAGTACTTC CSVEGIASQLAGVYEQYF
. TRBJ2-5 TRBV10-3 . TGTGCCATCAGTGAAGCCAACCAAGAGACCCAGTACTTC CAISEANQETQYF
. TRBJ2-1 TRBV29-1 . TGCAGCGTAAGGTTACCTCACTACAATGAGCAGTTCTTC CSVRLPHYNEQFF
. TRBJ1-3 TRBV10-3 few TGTGCCATCTCCCCACTAGACGGAATTCTCTCTGGAAACACCATATATTTT CAISPLDGILSGNTIYF
. TRBJ2-3 TRBV11-2 many TGTGCCAGCAGCTCCGGGACGCTGGCCAGCACAGATACGCAGTATTTT CASSSGTLASTDTQYF
. TRBJ1-2 TRBV2 . TGTGCCAGCAGTCCCACCCTGTTACGGGGAATTTACTATGGCTACACCTTC CASSPTLLRGIYYGYTF
. TRBJ2-2 TRBV12-3/TRBV12-4 . TGTGACAGCAGTCCGCCGGGACAACGGAACACCGGGGAGCTGTTTTTT CDSSPPGQRNTGELFF
. TRBJ2-2 TRBV11-2 . TGTGTCAGCAGGCCTTCTATCCCTCTGAACACCGGGGAGCTGTTTTTT CVSRPSIPLNTGELFF
. TRBJ2-1 TRBV10-3 . TGTGCCATCAGTGAGTCCGGCCAAGGAGAGCAGTTCTTC CAISESGQGEQFF
TRBD2 TRBJ2-1 TRBV6-5 once TGTGCCAGCAGTTCCCGGACTAGCGGTCTTTCCGGGGATGGGCAGTTCTTC CASSSRTSGLSGDGQFF
. TRBJ1-1 TRBV29-1 many TGCAGCGTTGTAGCGAACACTGAAGCTTTCTTT CSVVANTEAFF
. TRBJ2-2 TRBV4-2 . TGTGCCTGCAGCTCCGAGCGGTTGAACACCGGGGAGCTGTTTTTT CACSSERLNTGELFF
TRBD1 TRBJ1-2 TRBV11-2 many TGTGCCAGCAGCCAACCTAGGTGGACAGGGGGCCTCGAGAACTATGGCTACACCTTC CASSQPRWTGGLENYGYTF
. TRBJ1-5 TRBV4-1 . TGCGCCAGCAGCCAAGAAGTAACAGGTGGGGTCAATCAGCCCCAGCATTTT CASSQEVTGGVNQPQHF
. TRBJ2-2 TRBV5-4 . TGTGCCAGCAGCTCGGGGCCGTTGTACACCGGGGCGCTGTTTTTT CASSSGPLYTGALFF
TRBD1 TRBJ2-7 TRBV7-9 once TGTGCCAGCAGCTCCCGGGGACAGTCTCTCGGCGAGCAGTACTTC CASSSRGQSLGEQYF
TRBD2 TRBJ2-1 TRBV14 . TGTGCCAGCAGCCCCTGGGCTAGCGGGAGGGATGAGGAGCAGTTCTTC CASSPWASGRDEEQFF
. TRBJ2-5 TRBV29-1 . TGCAGCGTACGAACAGGGGGGGGAGAGACCCAGTACTTC CSVRTGGGETQYF
. TRBJ2-2 TRBV7-9 many TGTGCCAGCAGTTCACAGGGACCCGCTTACCCCGGGGAGCTGTTTTTT CASSSQGPAYPGELFF
TRBD2 TRBJ2-3 TRBV2 . TGTGCCAGCAAAGAGCGGGAGTCTGCAGATACGCAGTATTTT CASKERESADTQYF
. TRBJ2-2 TRBV11-2 . TGTGCCAGCAGCGCGACCACTCTCGGCGGGCGTGACGCCGGGGACTTGTTTTTT CASSATTLGGRDAGDLFF
. TRBJ2-7 TRBV11-2 many TGTGCCAGCAGCTTAGGGGGACTTGCGGACGAGCAGTACTTC CASSLGGLADEQYF
. TRBJ2-7 TRBV11-2 . TGTGCCAGCAGCTTAGATTTGTACGAGCGGTACTTC CASSLDLYERYF